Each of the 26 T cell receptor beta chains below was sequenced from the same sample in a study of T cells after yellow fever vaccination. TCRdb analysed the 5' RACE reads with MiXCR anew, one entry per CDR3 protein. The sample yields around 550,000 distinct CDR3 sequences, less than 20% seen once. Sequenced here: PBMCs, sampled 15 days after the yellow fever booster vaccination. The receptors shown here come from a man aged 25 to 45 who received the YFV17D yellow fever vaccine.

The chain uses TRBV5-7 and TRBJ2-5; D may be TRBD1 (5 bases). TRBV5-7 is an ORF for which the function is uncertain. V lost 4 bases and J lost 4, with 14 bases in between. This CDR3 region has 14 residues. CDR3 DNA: TGTGCCAGCAGCACCACAGGATGGGTAGAGACCCAGTACTTC. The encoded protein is CASSTTGWVETQYF.

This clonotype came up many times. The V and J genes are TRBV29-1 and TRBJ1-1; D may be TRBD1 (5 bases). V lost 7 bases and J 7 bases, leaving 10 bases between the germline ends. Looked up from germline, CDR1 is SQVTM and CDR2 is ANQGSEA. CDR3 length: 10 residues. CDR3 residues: CSAATGEAFF. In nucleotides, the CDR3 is TGCAGCGCAGCAACAGGTGAAGCTTTCTTT.

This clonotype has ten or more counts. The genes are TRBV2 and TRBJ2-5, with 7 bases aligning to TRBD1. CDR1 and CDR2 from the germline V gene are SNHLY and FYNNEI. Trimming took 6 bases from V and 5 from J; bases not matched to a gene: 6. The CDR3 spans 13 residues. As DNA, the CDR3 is TGTGCCAGCAGCAAACAGGGGTGGGAGACCCAGTACTTC. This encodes CASSKQGWETQYF. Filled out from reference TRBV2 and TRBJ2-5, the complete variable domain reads EPEVTQTPSHQVTQMGQEVILRCVPISNHLYFYWYRQILGQKVEFLVSFYNNEISEKSEIFDDQFSVERPDGSNFTLKIRSTKLEDSAMYFCASSKQGWETQYFGPGTRLLVL.

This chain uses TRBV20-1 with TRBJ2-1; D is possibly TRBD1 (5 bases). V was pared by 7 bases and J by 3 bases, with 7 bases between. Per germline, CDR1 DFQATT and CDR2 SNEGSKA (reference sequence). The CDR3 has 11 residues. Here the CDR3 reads CSEGDYNEQFF. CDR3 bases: TGCAGTGAAGGGGACTACAATGAGCAGTTCTTC.

CDR3 sequence: CASSVVGLGPYEQYF. CDR3 DNA: TGTGCCAGCAGCGTAGTGGGGCTAGGCCCCTACGAGCAGTACTTC. J is TRBJ2-7 and V is TRBV5-4, with D tentatively TRBD1 (5 bases). The CDR3 has 15 residues. V lost 4 bases and J 2 bases, leaving 16 bases between the germline ends. Germline V gene sequence: CDR1 SGHNT, CDR2 YYREEE (reference sequence).

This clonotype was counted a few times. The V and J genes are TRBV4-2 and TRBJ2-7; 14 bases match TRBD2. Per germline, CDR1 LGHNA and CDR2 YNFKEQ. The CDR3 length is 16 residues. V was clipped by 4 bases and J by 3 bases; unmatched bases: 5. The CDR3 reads CASSRGLAGGNYEQYF. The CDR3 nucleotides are TGTGCCAGCAGCCGCGGACTAGCGGGAGGTAACTACGAGCAGTACTTC.

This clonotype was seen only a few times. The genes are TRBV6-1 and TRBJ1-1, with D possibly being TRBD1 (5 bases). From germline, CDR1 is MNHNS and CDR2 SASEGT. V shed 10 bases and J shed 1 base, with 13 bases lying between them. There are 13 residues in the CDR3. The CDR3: CATRGTQNTEAFF. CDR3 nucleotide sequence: TGTGCCACCCGGGGGACGCAGAACACTGAAGCTTTCTTT.

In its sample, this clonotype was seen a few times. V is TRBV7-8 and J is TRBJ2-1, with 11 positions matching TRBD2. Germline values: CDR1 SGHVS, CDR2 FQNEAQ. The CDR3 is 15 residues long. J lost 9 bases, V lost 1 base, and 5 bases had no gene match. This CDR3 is CASSLELAGELEQFF. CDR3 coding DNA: TGTGCCAGCAGCTTAGAACTAGCGGGAGAACTTGAGCAGTTCTTC.

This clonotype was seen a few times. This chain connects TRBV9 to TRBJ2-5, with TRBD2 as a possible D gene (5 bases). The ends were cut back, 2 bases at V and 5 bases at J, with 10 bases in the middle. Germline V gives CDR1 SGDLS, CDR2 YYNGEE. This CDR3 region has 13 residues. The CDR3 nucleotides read TGTGCCAGCAGCGTTGGTGGGGAGGAGACCCAGTACTTC. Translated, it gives CASSVGGEETQYF.

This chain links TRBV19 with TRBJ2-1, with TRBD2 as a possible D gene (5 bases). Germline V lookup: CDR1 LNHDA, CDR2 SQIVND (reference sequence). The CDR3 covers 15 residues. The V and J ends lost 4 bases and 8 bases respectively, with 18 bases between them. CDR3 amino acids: CASSRSGTAPHEQFF. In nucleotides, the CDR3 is TGTGCCAGTAGTAGATCGGGAACTGCCCCCCATGAGCAGTTCTTC.

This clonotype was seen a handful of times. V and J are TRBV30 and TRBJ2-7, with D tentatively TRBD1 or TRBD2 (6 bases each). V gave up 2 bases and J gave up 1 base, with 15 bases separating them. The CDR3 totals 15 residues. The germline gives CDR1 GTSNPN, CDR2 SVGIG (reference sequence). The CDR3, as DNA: TGTGCCTGGAGTAGGGGGGACATAGATTCCTACGAGCAGTACTTC. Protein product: CAWSRGDIDSYEQYF.

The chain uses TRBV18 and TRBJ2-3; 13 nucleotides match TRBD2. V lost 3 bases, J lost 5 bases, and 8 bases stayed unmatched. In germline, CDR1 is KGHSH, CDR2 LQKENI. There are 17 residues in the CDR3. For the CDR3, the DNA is TGTGCCAGCTCACCCTATGGACTAGCGGGAGAGGGAGATACGCAGTATTTT. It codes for CASSPYGLAGEGDTQYF. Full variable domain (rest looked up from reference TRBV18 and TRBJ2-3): NAGVMQNPRHLVRRRGQEARLRCSPMKGHSHVYWYRQLPEEGLKFMVYLQKENIIDESGMPKERFSAEFPKEGPSILRIQQVVRGDSAAYFCASSPYGLAGEGDTQYFGPGTRLTVL.

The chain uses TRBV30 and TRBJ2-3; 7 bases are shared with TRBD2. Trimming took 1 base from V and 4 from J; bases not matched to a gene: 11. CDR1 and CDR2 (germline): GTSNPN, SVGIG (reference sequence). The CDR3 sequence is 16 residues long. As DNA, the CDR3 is TGTGCCTGGAGTGGAGCGGGATTAGAGTGGGCAGATACGCAGTATTTT. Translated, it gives CAWSGAGLEWADTQYF.

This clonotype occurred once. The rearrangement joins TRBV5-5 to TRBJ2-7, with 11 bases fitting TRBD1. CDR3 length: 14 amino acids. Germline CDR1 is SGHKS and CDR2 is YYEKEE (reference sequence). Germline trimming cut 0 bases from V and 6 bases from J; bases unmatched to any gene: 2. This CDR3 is CASSLVGQGVEQYF. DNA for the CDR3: TGTGCCAGCAGCTTGGTGGGACAGGGGGTCGAGCAGTACTTC.

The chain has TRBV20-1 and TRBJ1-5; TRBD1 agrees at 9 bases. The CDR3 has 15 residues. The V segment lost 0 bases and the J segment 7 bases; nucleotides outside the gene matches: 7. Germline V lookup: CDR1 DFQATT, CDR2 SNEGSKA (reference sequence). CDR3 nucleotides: TGCAGTGCTAGAGAAACAGGGGGCGCCGGCCAGCCCCAGCATTTT. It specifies CSARETGGAGQPQHF.

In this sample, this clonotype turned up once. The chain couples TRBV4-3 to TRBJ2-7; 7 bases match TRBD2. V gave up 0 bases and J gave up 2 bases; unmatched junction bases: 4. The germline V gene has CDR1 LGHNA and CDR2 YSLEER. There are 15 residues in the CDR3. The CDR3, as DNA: TGCGCCAGCAGCCAAGATGGTGCGGGAGCCTACGAGCAGTACTTC. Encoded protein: CASSQDGAGAYEQYF.

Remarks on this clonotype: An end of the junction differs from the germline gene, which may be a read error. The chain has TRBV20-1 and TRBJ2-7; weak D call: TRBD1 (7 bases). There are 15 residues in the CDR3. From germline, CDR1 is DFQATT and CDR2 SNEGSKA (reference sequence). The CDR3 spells CSARARSGGTYEQHF. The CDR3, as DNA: TGCAGTGCTAGAGCTAGGTCAGGGGGGACCTACGAGCAGCACTTC.

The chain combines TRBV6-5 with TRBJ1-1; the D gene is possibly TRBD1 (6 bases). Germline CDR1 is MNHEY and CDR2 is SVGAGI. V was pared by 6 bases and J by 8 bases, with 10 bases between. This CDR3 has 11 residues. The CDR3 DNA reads TGTGCCAGCAGAACCGGGACAGAAGCTTTCTTT. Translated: CASRTGTEAFF.

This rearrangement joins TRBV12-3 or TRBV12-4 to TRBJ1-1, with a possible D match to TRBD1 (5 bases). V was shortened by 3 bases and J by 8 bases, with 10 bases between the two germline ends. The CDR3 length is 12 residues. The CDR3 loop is CASSFGRGEAFF. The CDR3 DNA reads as TGTGCCAGCAGTTTCGGTCGGGGCGAAGCTTTCTTT.

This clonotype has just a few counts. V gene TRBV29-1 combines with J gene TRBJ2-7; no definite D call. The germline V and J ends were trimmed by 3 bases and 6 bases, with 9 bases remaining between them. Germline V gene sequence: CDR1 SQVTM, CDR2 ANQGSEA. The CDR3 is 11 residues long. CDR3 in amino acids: CSVDRAGEQYF. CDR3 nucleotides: TGCAGCGTTGACAGAGCCGGCGAGCAGTACTTC.

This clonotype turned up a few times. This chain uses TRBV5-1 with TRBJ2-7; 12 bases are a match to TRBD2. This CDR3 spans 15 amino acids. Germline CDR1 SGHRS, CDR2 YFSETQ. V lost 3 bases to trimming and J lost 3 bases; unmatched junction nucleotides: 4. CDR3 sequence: CASSSTGLAGYEQYF. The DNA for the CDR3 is TGCGCCAGCAGCTCTACGGGACTAGCGGGCTACGAGCAGTACTTC.

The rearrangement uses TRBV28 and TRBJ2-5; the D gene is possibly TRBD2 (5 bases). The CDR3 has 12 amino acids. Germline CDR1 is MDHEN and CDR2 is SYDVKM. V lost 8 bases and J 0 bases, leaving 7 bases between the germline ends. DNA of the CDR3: TGTGCCAGCCAGAGGGACCAAGAGACCCAGTACTTC. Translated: CASQRDQETQYF.

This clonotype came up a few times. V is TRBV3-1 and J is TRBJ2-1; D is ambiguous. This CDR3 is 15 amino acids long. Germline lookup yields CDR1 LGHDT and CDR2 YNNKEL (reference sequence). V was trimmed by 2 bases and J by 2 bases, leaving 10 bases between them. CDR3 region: CASSQSNRAYNEQFF. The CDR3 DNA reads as TGTGCCAGCAGCCAATCTAATCGGGCCTACAATGAGCAGTTCTTC.

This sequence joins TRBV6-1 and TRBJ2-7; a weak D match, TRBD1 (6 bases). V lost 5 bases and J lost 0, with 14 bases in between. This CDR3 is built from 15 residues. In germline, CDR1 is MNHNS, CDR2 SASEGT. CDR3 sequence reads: CASSPKGHLSYEQYF. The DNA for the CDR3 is TGTGCCAGCAGTCCTAAGGGACACCTCTCCTACGAGCAGTACTTC.

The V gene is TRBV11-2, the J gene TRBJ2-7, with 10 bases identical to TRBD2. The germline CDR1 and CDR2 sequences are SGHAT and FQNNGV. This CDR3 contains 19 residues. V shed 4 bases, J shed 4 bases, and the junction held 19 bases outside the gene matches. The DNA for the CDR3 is TGTGCCAGCAGCTCGCCTTATGCTAGGTCTAGCGGGGGAAGATACGAGCAGTACTTC. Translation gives CASSSPYARSSGGRYEQYF. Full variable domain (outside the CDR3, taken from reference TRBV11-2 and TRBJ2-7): EAGVAQSPRYKIIEKRQSVAFWCNPISGHATLYWYQQILGQGPKLLIQFQNNGVVDDSQLPKDRFSAERLKGVDSTLKIQPAKLEDSAVYLCASSSPYARSSGGRYEQYFGPGTRLTVT.

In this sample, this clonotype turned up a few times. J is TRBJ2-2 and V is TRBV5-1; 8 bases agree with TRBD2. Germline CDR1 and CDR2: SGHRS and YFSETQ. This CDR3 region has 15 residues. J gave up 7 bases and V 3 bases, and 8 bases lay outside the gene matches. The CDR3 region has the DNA TGCGCCAGCAGCTCGGAGCGGGAGATGTTCGGGGAGCTGTTTTTT. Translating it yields CASSSEREMFGELFF.